One and the same sample provided the 24 T cell receptor beta chains below, sequenced in a study of technical replicates of blood from a few donors (dated by TCRdb to about 2017). Libraries were constructed by the immunoSEQ multiplex PCR assay. Imported from immuneACCESS, the table was reduced by TCRdb to in-frame sequences with V and J called. These copies leave out some clones; in studies compared against another copy, an unresolved V gene accounts for under half, and the cause of the remainder is not known. In all, the sample holds under 90,000 clones, and less than 95% of those were seen once. The top ten clones comprise under 0.3% of the sample. The sequencing sample was made of T cells isolated from PBMCs. The receptor set was obtained from a human donor in good health.

The rearrangement joins TRBV4-1 to TRBJ1-6; D remains ambiguous. The germline V and J ends were trimmed by 4 bases and 7 bases, with 11 bases remaining between them. The CDR3 extends over 14 amino acids. The germline V gene has CDR1 MGHRA and CDR2 YSYEKL. The chain's CDR3 is CASSPIAVNSPLHF. In DNA form, the CDR3 reads TGCGCCAGCAGCCCCATTGCGGTCAATTCACCCCTCCACTTT.

The CDR3 DNA reads TGTGCCAGTTGCAGGGCTAGCGGGCTGGGGGTTGGAAACATTCAGTACTTC. Amino acid sequence: CASCRASGLGVGNIQYF. V and J are TRBV28 and TRBJ2-4; 8 bases match TRBD2. The germline gives CDR1 MDHEN, CDR2 SYDVKM. V lost 9 bases, J lost 6 bases, and 19 bases stayed unmatched. The CDR3 totals 17 residues.

The chain recombines TRBV5-4 with TRBJ2-2; TRBD1 might be the D (5 bases). Trimming left V 4 bases short and J 5 bases short, with 9 bases between. Germline V gene sequence: CDR1 SGHNT, CDR2 YYREEE (reference sequence). The CDR3 spans 13 residues. This chain's CDR3 is CASSQGITGELFF. The DNA of the CDR3 is TGTGCCAGCAGCCAGGGTATAACCGGGGAGCTGTTTTTT.

This clone came up once. The chain carries TRBV11-3 and TRBJ2-3, with 11 bases lining up with TRBD2. The CDR3 is 16 residues long. Germline lookup yields CDR1 SGHNT and CDR2 YENEEA. Trimming at V came to 5 bases and at J to 6 bases, leaving 10 bases not matched to a gene. The CDR3 DNA reads TGTGCCAGCAGCCCTGGCCCTAGCGGGGGGCAGGATACGCAGTATTTT. This sequence encodes CASSPGPSGGQDTQYF.

V is TRBV11-2 and J is TRBJ2-1, with D possibly being TRBD1 (6 bases). V was trimmed by 2 bases and J by 0 bases, leaving 14 bases between them. Germline V CDR1 and CDR2: SGHAT, FQNNGV. The CDR3 loop spans 17 amino acids. CDR3 sequence (DNA): TGTGCCAGCAGCTTATGGTCCACAGGGAGCTCCTACAATGAGCAGTTCTTC. This encodes CASSLWSTGSSYNEQFF.

This clone was seen only a few times. The chain is built from TRBV28 and TRBJ1-5; unclear D gene. The V end lost 10 bases, the J end lost 6 bases, and 19 bases lay between the germline ends. The CDR3 is 14 residues long. Germline loops: CDR1 MDHEN, CDR2 SYDVKM. CDR3 DNA: TGTGCCACCCTCGAGGGTTCCGATTCTCAGCCCCAGCATTTT. Its protein product is CATLEGSDSQPQHF.

The chain has TRBV7-6 and TRBJ2-5; the match to TRBD1 covers 9 bases. The CDR3 has 15 amino acids. Germline assignment: CDR1 SGHVS and CDR2 FNYEAQ. Germline trimming cut 3 bases from V and 5 bases from J; bases unmatched to any gene: 7. CDR3 amino acids: CASSFPGQGLETQYF. The CDR3, as DNA: TGTGCCAGCAGCTTTCCGGGACAGGGCTTGGAGACCCAGTACTTC.

The rearrangement uses TRBV25-1 and TRBJ1-2; D is perhaps TRBD1 (5 bases). This CDR3 spans 14 amino acids. The V end lost 5 bases, the J end lost 4 bases, and 14 bases lay between the germline ends. In germline, CDR1 is MGHDK, CDR2 SYGVNS. The CDR3 reads CASSPGGSIYGYTF. The CDR3 DNA is TGTGCCAGCAGTCCCGGGGGATCCATCTATGGCTACACCTTC.

This clone was counted a single time. The V gene is TRBV15, the J gene TRBJ1-4, with D possibly TRBD1 on 5 matching bases. The V gene's germline CDR1 is LNHNV and CDR2 YYDKDF (reference sequence). The CDR3 has 15 residues. Trimming left V 1 base short and J 8 bases short, with 14 bases between. The CDR3 loop is CATSRVSLQEEKLFF. CDR3 DNA sequence: TGTGCCACCAGCAGAGTGTCCCTACAGGAAGAAAAACTGTTTTTT.

V and J are TRBV27 and TRBJ2-1; 7 bases agree with TRBD2. The V segment lost 4 bases and the J segment 7 bases; nucleotides outside the gene matches: 7. The germline V gene encodes CDR1 MNHEY and CDR2 SMNVEV (reference sequence). The CDR3 loop spans 14 amino acids. The CDR3 here is CASSSGGRWNEQFF. CDR3 nucleotides: TGTGCCAGCAGTTCCGGCGGGAGATGGAATGAGCAGTTCTTC.

This sequence joins TRBV10-3 and TRBJ2-7, with a weak D call TRBD2 (5 bases). The CDR3 runs 12 residues. V lost 3 bases to trimming and J lost 5 bases, with 8 bases between them. The germline V gene encodes CDR1 ENHRY and CDR2 SYGVKD. The CDR3 loop reads CAISERGHEQYF. The CDR3 DNA is TGTGCCATCAGTGAACGGGGTCACGAGCAGTACTTC.

The rearrangement uses TRBV9 and TRBJ2-1; the D gene is possibly TRBD1 (6 bases). V was trimmed by 3 bases and J by 3 bases, leaving 13 bases between them. Germline-derived CDR1 and CDR2 are SGDLS and YYNGEE. The CDR3 is 15 amino acids. CDR3 amino acids: CASSAGTWIYNEQFF. In DNA form, the CDR3 reads TGTGCCAGCAGCGCCGGGACATGGATCTACAATGAGCAGTTCTTC. Full variable domain (outside the CDR3, taken from reference TRBV9 and TRBJ2-1): DSGVTQTPKHLITATGQRVTLRCSPRSGDLSVYWYQQSLDQGLQFLIQYYNGEERAKGNILERFSAQQFPDLHSELNLSSLELGDSALYFCASSAGTWIYNEQFFGPGTRLTVL.

In its sample, this clone was seen once. V and J are TRBV18 and TRBJ2-1; unclear D gene. The CDR3 sequence is 15 residues long. The germline V gene has CDR1 KGHSH and CDR2 LQKENI. V lost 2 bases to trimming and J lost 8 bases, with 16 bases between them. The CDR3 protein is CASSPGQSVFYEQFF. CDR3 coding DNA: TGTGCCAGCTCACCAGGGCAGTCGGTCTTCTATGAGCAGTTCTTC.

The V gene is TRBV28, the J gene TRBJ1-2; 7 bases are a match to TRBD1. This CDR3 comprises 13 residues. Germline V lookup: CDR1 MDHEN, CDR2 SYDVKM. J lost 7 bases, V lost 7 bases, and 9 bases had no gene match. In DNA form, the CDR3 reads TGTGCCAGCATCCAAAGAGGGGGCGTTGGCTACACCTTC. Protein sequence: CASIQRGGVGYTF.

Written as DNA, the CDR3 is TGCGCCAGCAGCTTGACGGCTAGCGGGAGCGCAGATACGCAGTATTTT. It is translated as CASSLTASGSADTQYF. The chain links TRBV5-1 to TRBJ2-3, with TRBD2 matching 10 bases. Germline lookup yields CDR1 SGHRS and CDR2 YFSETQ. The CDR3 sequence is 16 residues long. V dropped 1 base and J dropped 4; count of bases not matched to a gene: 6.

The CDR3, as DNA: TGTGCCAGCAGCGTAGGTGGGGGGGCCTATGGCTACACCTTC. Protein: CASSVGGGAYGYTF. This chain connects TRBV9 to TRBJ1-2; a possible D gene is TRBD1 (6 bases). Germline V CDR1 and CDR2: SGDLS, YYNGEE. There are 14 residues in the CDR3. The V gene lost 0 bases and the J gene lost 4 bases, with 10 bases spanning the gap.

This sequence joins TRBV5-6 and TRBJ1-2; D is uncertain. Trimming removed 2 bases from V and 1 base from J, with 9 bases in between. The CDR3 is made up of 14 amino acids. The germline gives CDR1 SGHDT, CDR2 YYEEEE. The CDR3 loop is CASSLFSLNYGYTF. DNA of the CDR3: TGTGCCAGCAGCTTATTCAGTCTTAACTATGGCTACACCTTC.

This chain uses TRBV29-1 with TRBJ2-7, with 12 bases lining up with TRBD1. Germline CDR1 is SQVTM and CDR2 is ANQGSEA. Trimming cost V 8 bases and J 6 bases; bases outside gene matches: 8. The CDR3 consists of 13 residues. The CDR3, as DNA: TGCAGCCCTTCGGGACAGGGGGCTGGCGAGCAGTACTTC. This gives the protein CSPSGQGAGEQYF.

This chain connects TRBV10-2 to TRBJ1-1; 11 positions agree with TRBD1. Germline CDR1 reads WSHSY; CDR2 reads SAAADI. V gave up 6 bases and J gave up 10 bases; unmatched junction bases: 13. The CDR3 covers 15 residues. The chain's CDR3 is CASRQPGQGVRPAFF. In DNA form, the CDR3 reads TGCGCCAGCAGACAACCGGGACAGGGGGTCCGTCCAGCTTTCTTT.

The chain links TRBV11-2 to TRBJ1-5; TRBD1 agrees at 7 bases. With 6 bases clipped from V and 5 bases from J, the junction kept 7 bases outside the gene matches. Germline V gene lookup returns CDR1 SGHAT and CDR2 FQNNGV. CDR3 length: 14 amino acids. CDR3 residues: CASSRDRTDQPQHF. In DNA, the CDR3 is TGTGCCAGCAGTCGGGACAGAACTGATCAGCCCCAGCATTTT.

The chain recombines TRBV4-1 with TRBJ1-2; 7 bases are shared with TRBD1. There are 15 residues in the CDR3. V dropped 4 bases and J dropped 2; count of bases not matched to a gene: 7. Germline CDR1 reads MGHRA; CDR2 reads YSYEKL. CDR3 nucleotides: TGCGCCAGCAGCCCCCCACAGGGGCCCAACTATGGCTACACCTTC. It encodes CASSPPQGPNYGYTF.

This CDR3 is CASSLVFRVTGRTYEQYF. CDR3 coding DNA: TGTGCCAGCAGCTTAGTGTTCAGGGTGACAGGAAGAACCTACGAGCAGTACTTC. J is TRBJ2-7 and V is TRBV11-2; TRBD1 might be the D (6 bases). Germline V gene lookup returns CDR1 SGHAT and CDR2 FQNNGV. The CDR3 runs 18 residues. V lost 1 base and J 2 bases, leaving 21 bases between the germline ends.

The chain is built from TRBV6-5 and TRBJ1-2, with D perhaps TRBD1 (5 bases). V shed 0 bases and J shed 4 bases, with 9 bases lying between them. The CDR3 loop spans 14 amino acids. Germline V lookup: CDR1 MNHEY, CDR2 SVGAGI. This chain's CDR3 is CASSYSERGYGYTF. CDR3 sequence (DNA): TGTGCCAGCAGTTACTCTGAAAGGGGCTATGGCTACACCTTC.

The CDR3: CASSGRQGNEQFF. The DNA for the CDR3 is TGTGCCAGCAGCGGAAGACAGGGGAATGAGCAGTTCTTC. The genes are TRBV9 and TRBJ2-1, with TRBD1 identical over 8 bases. V dropped 3 bases and J dropped 7; count of bases not matched to a gene: 3. The CDR3 spans 13 residues. The germline gives CDR1 SGDLS, CDR2 YYNGEE.